A single TCR beta chain is shown here with its context. Its specificity is not known. The record originates from a study of cytomegalovirus exposure and HLA in healthy donors. Whole-study results and caveats: CMV serostatus alone was available as immune exposure information. In vitro data verified a few CMV-associated chains as specific for CMV antigens.

This CDR3 has 15 residues. The V and J ends lost 3 bases and 0 bases respectively, with 9 bases between them. Germline CDR1 SEHNR, CDR2 FQNEAQ (reference sequence). Researchers ran the PCR with 60 Vbeta and 13 Jbeta primers. TCRdb's copy holds only in-frame clones and misses some; the assay was immunoSEQ multiplex PCR. The repertoire holds roughly 130,000 clones, under 85% seen once, with roughly 1.8% in the top ten. The chain uses TRBV7-9 and TRBJ2-1; D is undetermined. The source is a boy aged 10-17 years in good health and CMV-seronegative. Source material: PBMCs. The CDR3 DNA follows: TGTGCCAGCAGCTTTCGAGAAGACTCCTACAATGAGCAGTTCTTC. It specifies CASSFREDSYNEQFF.